Included here is one T cell receptor beta chain sequence, with context. These data originate in a study of shared clonotypes between healthy human individuals. Trimming stripped 6 bases from V and 3 bases from J, with 15 bases between. The CDR3 length is 14 residues. Looked up from germline, CDR1 is MNHNS and CDR2 is SASEGT. Sequencing used immunoSEQ multiplex PCR; TCRdb keeps in-frame clones, though not all of them. In the table there are over a million clones, about 74% of which are singletons. Sequenced: memory CD4+ T cells sorted from blood. Subset in this sample: CD45RA-negative fraction. This clonotype was sampled from a man aged 18 to 29 in good health. The genes are TRBV6-1 and TRBJ2-7; D tentatively reads TRBD1 or TRBD2 (5 bases each). The CDR3 DNA follows: TGTGCCAGCAGCGACCGGGACGGACGCTACGAGCAGTACTTC. This gives the protein CASSDRDGRYEQYF.